This T cell receptor (beta chain) is drawn from a study of cytomegalovirus exposure and HLA in healthy donors. Study-level results: TCR beta chain V- and J-gene trimming was linked, in a later analysis, to a missense variant in DCLRE1C. Generally TCR sequences proved uncommon, though certain public TCRs appeared in numerous donors.

There were likely unrecorded immune exposures, though donors were nominally healthy when sampled. Primers included in the PCR were 60 Vbeta and 13 Jbeta primers. Here immunoSEQ multiplex PCR was the method, and the copy in TCRdb shows in-frame clones only, minus some. The top ten clones hold approximately 10% of a sample with roughly 150,000 clones, around 80% of them seen once. The germline V and J ends were trimmed by 5 bases and 0 bases, with 12 bases remaining between them. The CDR3 extends over 15 amino acids. The germline gives CDR1 SGHNT, CDR2 YENEEA. To note about this clone: Its specificity is not known.

The receptor was isolated from a man younger than 35 in good health and CMV-seropositive. Sequencing input: PBMCs. The J gene is TRBJ2-3, the V gene TRBV11-3; tentative D call: TRBD2 (6 bases). The CDR3: CASSPTGTSTDTQYF. CDR3 coding DNA: TGTGCCAGCAGCCCCACCGGGACTAGCACAGATACGCAGTATTTT.